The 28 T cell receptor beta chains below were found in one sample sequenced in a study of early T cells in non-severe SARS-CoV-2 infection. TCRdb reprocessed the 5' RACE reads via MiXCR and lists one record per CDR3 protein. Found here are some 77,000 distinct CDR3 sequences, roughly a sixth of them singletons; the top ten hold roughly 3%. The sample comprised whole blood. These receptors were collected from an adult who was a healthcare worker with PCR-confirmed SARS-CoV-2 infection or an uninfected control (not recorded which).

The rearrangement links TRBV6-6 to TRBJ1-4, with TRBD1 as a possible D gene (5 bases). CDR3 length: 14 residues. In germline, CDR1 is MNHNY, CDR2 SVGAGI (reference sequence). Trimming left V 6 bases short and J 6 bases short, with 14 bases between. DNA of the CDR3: TGTGCCAGCAGCCATTGGGGGATTTATGAAAAACTGTTTTTT. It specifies CASSHWGIYEKLFF.

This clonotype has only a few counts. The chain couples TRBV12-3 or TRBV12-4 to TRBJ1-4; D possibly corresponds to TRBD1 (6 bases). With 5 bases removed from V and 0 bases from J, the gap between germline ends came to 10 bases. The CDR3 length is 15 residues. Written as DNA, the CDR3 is TGTGCCAGCAGTACCCAGGGGTCAACTAATGAAAAACTGTTTTTT. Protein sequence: CASSTQGSTNEKLFF.

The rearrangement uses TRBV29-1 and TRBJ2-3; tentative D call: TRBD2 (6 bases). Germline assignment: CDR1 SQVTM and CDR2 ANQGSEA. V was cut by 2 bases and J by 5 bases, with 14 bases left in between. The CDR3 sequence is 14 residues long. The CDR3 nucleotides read TGCAGCGTTGAATGGGGTAGCGGTTTAGATACGCAGTATTTT. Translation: CSVEWGSGLDTQYF.

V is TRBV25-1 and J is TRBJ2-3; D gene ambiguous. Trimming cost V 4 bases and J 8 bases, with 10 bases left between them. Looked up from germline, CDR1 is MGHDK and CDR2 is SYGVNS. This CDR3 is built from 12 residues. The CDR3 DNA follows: TGTGCCAGCAGTGTCCCTAAGGGTACGCAGTATTTT. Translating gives CASSVPKGTQYF.

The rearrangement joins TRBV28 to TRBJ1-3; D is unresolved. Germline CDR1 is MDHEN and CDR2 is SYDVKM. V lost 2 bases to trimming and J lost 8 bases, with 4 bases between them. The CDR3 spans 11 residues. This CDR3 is CASSLKDTIYF. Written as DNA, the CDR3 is TGTGCCAGCAGTTTAAAGGACACCATATATTTT.

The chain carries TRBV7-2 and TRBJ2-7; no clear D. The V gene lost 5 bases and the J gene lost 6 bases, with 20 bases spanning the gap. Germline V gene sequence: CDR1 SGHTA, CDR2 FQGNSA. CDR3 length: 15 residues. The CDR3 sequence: CASSPLGGRLSEQYF. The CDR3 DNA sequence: TGTGCCAGCAGCCCCCTTGGCGGTCGGCTTAGCGAGCAGTACTTC.

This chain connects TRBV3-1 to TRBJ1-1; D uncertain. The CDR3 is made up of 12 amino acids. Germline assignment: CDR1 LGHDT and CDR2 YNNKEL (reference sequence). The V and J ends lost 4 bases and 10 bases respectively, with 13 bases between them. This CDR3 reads CASSLPGSRAFF. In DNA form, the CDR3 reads TGTGCCAGCAGCCTTCCGGGAAGCAGAGCTTTCTTT.

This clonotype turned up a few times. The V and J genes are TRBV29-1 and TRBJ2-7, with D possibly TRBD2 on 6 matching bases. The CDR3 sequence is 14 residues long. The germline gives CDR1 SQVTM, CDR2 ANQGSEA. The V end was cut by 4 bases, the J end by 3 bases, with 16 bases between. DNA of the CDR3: TGCAGCGTTGGGGAACCGGGACTCGTCTACGAGCAGTACTTC. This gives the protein CSVGEPGLVYEQYF.

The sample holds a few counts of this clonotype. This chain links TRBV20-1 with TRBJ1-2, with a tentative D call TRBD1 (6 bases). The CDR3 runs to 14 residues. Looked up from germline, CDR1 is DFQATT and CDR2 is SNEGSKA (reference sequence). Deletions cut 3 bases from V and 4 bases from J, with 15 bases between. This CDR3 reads CSARETGFRYGYTF. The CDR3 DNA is TGCAGTGCTAGGGAAACAGGGTTTCGCTATGGCTACACCTTC.

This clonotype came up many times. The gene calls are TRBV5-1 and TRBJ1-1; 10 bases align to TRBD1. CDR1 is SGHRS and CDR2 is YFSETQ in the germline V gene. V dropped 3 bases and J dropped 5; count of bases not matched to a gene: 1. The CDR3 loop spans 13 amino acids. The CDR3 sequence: CASSWGQGTEAFF. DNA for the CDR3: TGCGCCAGCAGCTGGGGACAGGGGACTGAAGCTTTCTTT.

The CDR3 DNA reads TGTGCCAGTAGTTCCCTGGGCGGGACTGGGGATACGCAGTATTTT. This sequence encodes CASSSLGGTGDTQYF. The V call is TRBV19, the J call TRBJ2-3; D might be TRBD2 (6 bases). The CDR3 spans 15 residues. CDR1 is LNHDA, CDR2 SQIVND, per germline (reference sequence). V lost 5 bases and J 6 bases, leaving 18 bases between the germline ends.

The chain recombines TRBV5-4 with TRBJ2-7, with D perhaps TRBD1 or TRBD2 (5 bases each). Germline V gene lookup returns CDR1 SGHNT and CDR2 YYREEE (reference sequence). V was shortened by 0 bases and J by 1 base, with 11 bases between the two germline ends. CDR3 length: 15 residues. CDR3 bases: TGTGCCAGCAGCTTGGCCCGGGACGGTTCCTACGAGCAGTACTTC. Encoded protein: CASSLARDGSYEQYF.

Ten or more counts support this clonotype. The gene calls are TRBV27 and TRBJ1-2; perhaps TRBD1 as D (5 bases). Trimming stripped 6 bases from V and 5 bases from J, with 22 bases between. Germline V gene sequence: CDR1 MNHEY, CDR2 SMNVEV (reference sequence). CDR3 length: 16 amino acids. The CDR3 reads CASSALIGRGGYGYTF. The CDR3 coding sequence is TGTGCCAGCAGCGCCCTGATAGGTAGGGGCGGTTATGGCTACACCTTC.

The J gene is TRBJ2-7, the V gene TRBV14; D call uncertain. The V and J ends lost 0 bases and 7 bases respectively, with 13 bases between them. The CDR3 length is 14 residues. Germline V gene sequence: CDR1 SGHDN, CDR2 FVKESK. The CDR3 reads CASSQEPRKGEQYF. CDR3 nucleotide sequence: TGTGCCAGCAGCCAAGAACCGAGGAAAGGGGAGCAGTACTTC.

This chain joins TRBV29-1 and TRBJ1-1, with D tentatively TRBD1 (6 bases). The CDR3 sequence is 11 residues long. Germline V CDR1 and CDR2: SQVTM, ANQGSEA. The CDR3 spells CSGRGGSEAFF. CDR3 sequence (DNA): TGCAGTGGCCGAGGGGGGTCTGAAGCTTTCTTT. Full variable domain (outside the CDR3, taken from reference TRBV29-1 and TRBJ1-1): SAVISQKPSRDICQRGTSLTIQCQVDSQVTMMFWYRQQPGQSLTLIATANQGSEATYESGFVIDKFPISRPNLTFSTLTVSNMSPEDSSIYLCSGRGGSEAFFGQGTRLTVV.

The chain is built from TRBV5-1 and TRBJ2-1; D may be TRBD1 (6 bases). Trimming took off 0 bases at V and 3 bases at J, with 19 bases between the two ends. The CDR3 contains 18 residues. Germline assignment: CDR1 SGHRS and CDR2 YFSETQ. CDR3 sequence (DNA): TGCGCCAGCAGCTTGGGCCTGGCTCGGGACACCGACTACAATGAGCAGTTCTTC. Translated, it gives CASSLGLARDTDYNEQFF. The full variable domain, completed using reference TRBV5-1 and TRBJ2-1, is KAGVTQTPRYLIKTRGQQVTLSCSPISGHRSVSWYQQTPGQGLQFLFEYFSETQRNKGNFPGRFSGRQFSNSRSEMNVSTLELGDSALYLCASSLGLARDTDYNEQFFGPGTRLTVL.

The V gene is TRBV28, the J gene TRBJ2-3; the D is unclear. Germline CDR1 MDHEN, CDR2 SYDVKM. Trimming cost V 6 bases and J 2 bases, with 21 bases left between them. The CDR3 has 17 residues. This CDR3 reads CASSLVGSVRATDTQYF. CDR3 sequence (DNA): TGTGCCAGCAGCCTGGTGGGGTCGGTTCGGGCCACAGATACGCAGTATTTT. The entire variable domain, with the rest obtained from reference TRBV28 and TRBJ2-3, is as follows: DVKVTQSSRYLVKRTGEKVFLECVQDMDHENMFWYRQDPGLGLRLIYFSYDVKMKEKGDIPEGYSVSREKKERFSLILESASTNQTSMYLCASSLVGSVRATDTQYFGPGTRLTVL.

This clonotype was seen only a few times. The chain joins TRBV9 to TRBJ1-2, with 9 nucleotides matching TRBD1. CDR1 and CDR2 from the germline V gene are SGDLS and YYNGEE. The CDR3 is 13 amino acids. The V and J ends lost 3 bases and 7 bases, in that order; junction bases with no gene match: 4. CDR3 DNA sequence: TGTGCCAGCAGCGGACGGGACAGGGCTGGCTACACCTTC. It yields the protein CASSGRDRAGYTF.

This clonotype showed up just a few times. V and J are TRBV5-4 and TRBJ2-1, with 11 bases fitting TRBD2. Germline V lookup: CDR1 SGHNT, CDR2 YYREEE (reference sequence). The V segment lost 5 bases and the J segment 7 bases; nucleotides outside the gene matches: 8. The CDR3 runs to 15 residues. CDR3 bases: TGTGCCAGCAGGCCCGGGACTAGCGGTAATAATGAGCAGTTCTTC. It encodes CASRPGTSGNNEQFF.

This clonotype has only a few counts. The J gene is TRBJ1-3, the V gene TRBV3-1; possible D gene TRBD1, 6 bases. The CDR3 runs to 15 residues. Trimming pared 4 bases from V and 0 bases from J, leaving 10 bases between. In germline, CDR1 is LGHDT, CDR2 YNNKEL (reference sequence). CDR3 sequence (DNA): TGTGCCAGCAGCCCACGGACAGCCTCTGGAAACACCATATATTTT. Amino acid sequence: CASSPRTASGNTIYF.

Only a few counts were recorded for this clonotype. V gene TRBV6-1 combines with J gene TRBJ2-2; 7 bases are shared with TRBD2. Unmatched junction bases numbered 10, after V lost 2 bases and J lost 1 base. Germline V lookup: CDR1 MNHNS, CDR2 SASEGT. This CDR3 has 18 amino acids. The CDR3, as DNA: TGTGCCAGCAGTGAATTAAACCGCGGGAGACGGAACACCGGGGAGCTGTTTTTT. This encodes CASSELNRGRRNTGELFF.

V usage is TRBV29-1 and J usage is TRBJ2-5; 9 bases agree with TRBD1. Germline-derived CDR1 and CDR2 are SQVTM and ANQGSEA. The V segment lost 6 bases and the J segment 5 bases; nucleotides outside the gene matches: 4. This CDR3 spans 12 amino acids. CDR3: CSVNRGHETQYF. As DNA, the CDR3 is TGCAGCGTGAACAGGGGGCATGAGACCCAGTACTTC.

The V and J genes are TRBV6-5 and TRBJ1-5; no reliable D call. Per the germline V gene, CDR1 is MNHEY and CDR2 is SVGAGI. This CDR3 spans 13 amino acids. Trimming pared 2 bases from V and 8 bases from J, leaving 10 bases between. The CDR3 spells CASSYDFRKPQHF. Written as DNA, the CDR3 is TGTGCCAGCAGTTACGATTTCCGTAAGCCCCAGCATTTT.

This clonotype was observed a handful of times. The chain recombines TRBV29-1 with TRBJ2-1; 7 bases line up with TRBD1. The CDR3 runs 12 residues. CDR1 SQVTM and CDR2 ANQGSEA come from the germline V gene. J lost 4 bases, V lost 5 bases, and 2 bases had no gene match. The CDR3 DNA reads TGCAGCGTTCCGACAGGGTACAATGAGCAGTTCTTC. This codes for CSVPTGYNEQFF.

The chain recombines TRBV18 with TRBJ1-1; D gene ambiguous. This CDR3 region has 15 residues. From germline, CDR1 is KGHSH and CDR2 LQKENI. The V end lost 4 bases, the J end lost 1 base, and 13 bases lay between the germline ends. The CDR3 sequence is CASSQGGGPNTEAFF. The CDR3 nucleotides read TGTGCCAGCTCACAGGGCGGCGGACCGAACACTGAAGCTTTCTTT.

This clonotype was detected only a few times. The CDR3 spells CASSGTSLGEQFF. The CDR3 DNA reads TGTGCCAGCAGCGGGACTAGTCTTGGGGAGCAGTTCTTC. This sequence joins TRBV7-9 and TRBJ2-1; 8 nucleotides match TRBD2. This CDR3 is built from 13 residues. V lost 5 bases, J lost 10 bases, and 7 bases stayed unmatched. Per the germline V gene, CDR1 is SEHNR and CDR2 is FQNEAQ (reference sequence).

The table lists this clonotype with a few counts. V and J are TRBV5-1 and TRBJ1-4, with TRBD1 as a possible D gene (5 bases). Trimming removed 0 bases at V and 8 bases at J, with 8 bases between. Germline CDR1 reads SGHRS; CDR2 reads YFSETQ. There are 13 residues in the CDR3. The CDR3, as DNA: TGCGCCAGCAGCTTGGGGGGGACCGAAAAACTGTTTTTT. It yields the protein CASSLGGTEKLFF.

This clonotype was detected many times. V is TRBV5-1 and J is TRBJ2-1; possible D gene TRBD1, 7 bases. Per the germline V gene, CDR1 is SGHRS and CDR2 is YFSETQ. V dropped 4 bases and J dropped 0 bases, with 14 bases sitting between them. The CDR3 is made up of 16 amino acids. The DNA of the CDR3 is TGCGCCAGCAGCCTGGCAGGGGGGAGCTCCTACAATGAGCAGTTCTTC. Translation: CASSLAGGSSYNEQFF. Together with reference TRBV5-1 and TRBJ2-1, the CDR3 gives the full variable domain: KAGVTQTPRYLIKTRGQQVTLSCSPISGHRSVSWYQQTPGQGLQFLFEYFSETQRNKGNFPGRFSGRQFSNSRSEMNVSTLELGDSALYLCASSLAGGSSYNEQFFGPGTRLTVL.